This is a list of T cell receptor beta chains from one sample in a study of blood T cell repertoires in COVID-19. TCRdb keeps only in-frame clones here, not all; method: immunoSEQ multiplex PCR. This sample yields approximately 100,000 clones, of which 87% are seen a single time; around 16% belongs to the top ten. Source material: peripheral blood. These receptors were obtained from a man aged 45-65 years with acute or convalescent COVID-19. CDR3s include the opening cysteine and the closing phenylalanine or tryptophan. The order of the fields is D gene, V gene, J gene, clone size, CDR3 protein, CDR3 DNA. D genes are given only for firm matches. Where a row states a size, it is once, few, many or the class of an expanded clone; other rows omit it.

d_gene: .; v_gene: TRBV11-2; j_gene: TRBJ2-7; abundance: .; CDR3aa: CASSLAARASYEQYF; CDR3nt: TGTGCCAGCAGCTTAGCGGCCAGGGCCTCCTACGAGCAGTACTTC
d_gene: TRBD2; v_gene: TRBV5-1; j_gene: TRBJ2-1; abundance: .; CDR3aa: CASSAGTSGSLPLHEQFF; CDR3nt: TGCGCCAGCAGCGCAGGGACTAGCGGATCCCTTCCACTCCATGAGCAGTTCTTC
d_gene: TRBD1; v_gene: TRBV5-1; j_gene: TRBJ1-2; abundance: .; CDR3aa: CASSVTDRGDYGYTF; CDR3nt: TGCGCCAGCAGCGTGACGGACAGGGGAGACTATGGCTACACCTTC
d_gene: .; v_gene: TRBV6-5; j_gene: TRBJ2-1; abundance: .; CDR3aa: CASIRTYREWSEQFF; CDR3nt: TGTGCCAGCATTCGAACCTACAGGGAGTGGAGTGAGCAGTTCTTC
d_gene: TRBD1; v_gene: TRBV9; j_gene: TRBJ1-2; abundance: .; CDR3aa: CASSAGQGAGYGYTF; CDR3nt: TGTGCCAGCAGCGCAGGACAGGGGGCCGGCTATGGCTACACCTTC
d_gene: TRBD2; v_gene: TRBV18; j_gene: TRBJ2-1; abundance: few; CDR3aa: CASRSSGGSYNEQFF; CDR3nt: TGTGCCAGCAGATCTAGCGGGGGGTCCTACAATGAGCAGTTCTTC
d_gene: .; v_gene: TRBV10-2; j_gene: TRBJ2-6; abundance: once; CDR3aa: CASSVEGTGANVLTF; CDR3nt: TGCGCCAGCAGCGTAGAGGGTACTGGGGCCAACGTCCTGACTTTC
d_gene: TRBD1; v_gene: TRBV18; j_gene: TRBJ2-7; abundance: .; CDR3aa: CASSPRSGTANEQYF; CDR3nt: TGTGCCAGCTCACCACGGTCCGGGACAGCAAACGAGCAGTACTTC
d_gene: TRBD1; v_gene: TRBV5-5; j_gene: TRBJ2-1; abundance: .; CDR3aa: CASSLTGVHNEQFF; CDR3nt: TGTGCCAGCAGCTTGACAGGGGTTCACAATGAGCAGTTCTTC
d_gene: TRBD1; v_gene: TRBV28; j_gene: TRBJ2-3; abundance: .; CDR3aa: CASSLLRGTQYF; CDR3nt: TGTGCCAGCAGTTTGCTCAGGGGGACGCAGTATTTT